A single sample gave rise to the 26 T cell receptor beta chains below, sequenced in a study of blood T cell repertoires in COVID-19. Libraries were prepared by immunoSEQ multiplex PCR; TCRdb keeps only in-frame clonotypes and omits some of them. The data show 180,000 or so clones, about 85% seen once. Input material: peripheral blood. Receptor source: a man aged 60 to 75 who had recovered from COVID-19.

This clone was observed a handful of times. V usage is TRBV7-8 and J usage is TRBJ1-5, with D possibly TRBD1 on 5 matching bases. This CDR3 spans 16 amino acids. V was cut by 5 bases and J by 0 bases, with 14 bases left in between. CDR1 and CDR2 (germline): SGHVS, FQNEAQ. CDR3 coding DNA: TGTGCCAGCAGCCCTCAACAGGCGCTTAGCAATCAGCCCCAGCATTTT. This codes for CASSPQQALSNQPQHF.

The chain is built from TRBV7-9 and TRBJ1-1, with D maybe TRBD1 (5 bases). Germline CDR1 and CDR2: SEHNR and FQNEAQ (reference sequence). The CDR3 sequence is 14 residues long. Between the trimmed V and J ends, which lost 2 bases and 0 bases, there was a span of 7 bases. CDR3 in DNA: TGTGCCAGCAGCTTACAGGGCATGAACACTGAAGCTTTCTTT. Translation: CASSLQGMNTEAFF. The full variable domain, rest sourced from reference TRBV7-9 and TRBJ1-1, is DTGVSQNPRHKITKRGQNVTFRCDPISEHNRLYWYRQTLGQGPEFLTYFQNEAQLEKSRLLSDRFSAERPKGSFSTLEIQRTEQGDSAMYLCASSLQGMNTEAFFGQGTRLTVV.

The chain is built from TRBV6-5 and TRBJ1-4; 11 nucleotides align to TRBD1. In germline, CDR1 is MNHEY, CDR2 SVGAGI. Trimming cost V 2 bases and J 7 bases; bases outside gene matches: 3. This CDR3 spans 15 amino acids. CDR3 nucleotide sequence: TGTGCCAGCAGTTACGGAGGGACAGGGGGTGAAAAACTGTTTTTT. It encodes CASSYGGTGGEKLFF.

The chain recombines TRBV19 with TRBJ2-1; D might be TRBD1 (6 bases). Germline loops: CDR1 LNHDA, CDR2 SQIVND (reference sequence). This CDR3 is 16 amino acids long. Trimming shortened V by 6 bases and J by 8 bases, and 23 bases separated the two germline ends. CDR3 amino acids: CASSLRTAVPRDEQFF. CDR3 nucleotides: TGTGCCAGTAGCCTTCGGACAGCGGTCCCTAGGGATGAGCAGTTCTTC.

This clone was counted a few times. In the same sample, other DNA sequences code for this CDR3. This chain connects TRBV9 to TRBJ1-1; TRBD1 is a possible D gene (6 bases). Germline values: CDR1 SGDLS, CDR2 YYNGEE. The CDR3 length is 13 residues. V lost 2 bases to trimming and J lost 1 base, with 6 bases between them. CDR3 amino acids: CASSVTGNTEAFF. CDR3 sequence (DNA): TGTGCCAGCAGCGTGACAGGGAACACTGAAGCTTTCTTT.

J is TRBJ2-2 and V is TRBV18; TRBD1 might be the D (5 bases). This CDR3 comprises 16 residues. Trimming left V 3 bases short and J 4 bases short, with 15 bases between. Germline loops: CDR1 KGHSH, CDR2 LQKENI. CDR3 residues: CASSPSQGTVTGELFF. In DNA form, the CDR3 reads TGTGCCAGCTCACCGAGCCAGGGTACGGTCACCGGGGAGCTGTTTTTT.

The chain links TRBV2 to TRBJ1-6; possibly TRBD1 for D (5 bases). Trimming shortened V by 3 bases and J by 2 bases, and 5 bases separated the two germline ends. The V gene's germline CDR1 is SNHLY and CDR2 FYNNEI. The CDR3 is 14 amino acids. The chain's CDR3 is CASSDRAYNSPLHF. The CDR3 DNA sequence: TGTGCCAGCAGTGACAGGGCCTATAATTCACCCCTCCACTTT.

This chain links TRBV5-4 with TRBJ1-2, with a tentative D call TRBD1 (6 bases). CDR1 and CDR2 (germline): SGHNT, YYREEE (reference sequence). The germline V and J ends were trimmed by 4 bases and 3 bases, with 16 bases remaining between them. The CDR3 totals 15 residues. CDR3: CASSRYDRRYYGYTF. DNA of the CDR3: TGTGCCAGCAGCCGGTACGACAGGCGCTACTATGGCTACACCTTC. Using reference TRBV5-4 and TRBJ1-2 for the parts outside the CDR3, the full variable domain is ETGVTQSPTHLIKTRGQQVTLRCSSQSGHNTVSWYQQALGQGPQFIFQYYREEENGRGNFPPRFSGLQFPNYSSELNVNALELDDSALYLCASSRYDRRYYGYTFGSGTRLTVV.

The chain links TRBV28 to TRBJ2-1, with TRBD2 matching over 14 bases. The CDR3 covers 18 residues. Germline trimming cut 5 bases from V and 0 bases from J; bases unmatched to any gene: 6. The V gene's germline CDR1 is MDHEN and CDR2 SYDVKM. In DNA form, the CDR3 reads TGTGCCAGCAGTATCGGACTAGCGGGGGGCACCTCCTACAATGAGCAGTTCTTC. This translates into CASSIGLAGGTSYNEQFF.

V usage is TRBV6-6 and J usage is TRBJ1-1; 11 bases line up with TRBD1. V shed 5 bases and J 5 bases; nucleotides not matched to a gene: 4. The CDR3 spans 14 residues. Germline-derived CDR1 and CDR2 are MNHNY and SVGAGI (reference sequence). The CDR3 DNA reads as TGTGCCAGCAGTCAGGGACAGGGGGGGACTGAAGCTTTCTTT. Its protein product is CASSQGQGGTEAFF.

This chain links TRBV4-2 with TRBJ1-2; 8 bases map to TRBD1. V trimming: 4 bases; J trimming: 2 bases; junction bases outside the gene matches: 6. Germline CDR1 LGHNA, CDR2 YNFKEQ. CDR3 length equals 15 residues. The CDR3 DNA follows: TGTGCCAGCAGCCGAGGACAGGGAGGCAACTATGGCTACACCTTC. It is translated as CASSRGQGGNYGYTF.

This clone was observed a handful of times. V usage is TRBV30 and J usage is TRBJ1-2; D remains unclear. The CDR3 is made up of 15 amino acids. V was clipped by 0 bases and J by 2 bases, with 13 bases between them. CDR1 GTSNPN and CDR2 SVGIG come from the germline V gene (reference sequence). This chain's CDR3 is CAWSVYEGRNYGYTF. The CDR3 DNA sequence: TGTGCCTGGAGTGTATACGAGGGAAGAAACTATGGCTACACCTTC.

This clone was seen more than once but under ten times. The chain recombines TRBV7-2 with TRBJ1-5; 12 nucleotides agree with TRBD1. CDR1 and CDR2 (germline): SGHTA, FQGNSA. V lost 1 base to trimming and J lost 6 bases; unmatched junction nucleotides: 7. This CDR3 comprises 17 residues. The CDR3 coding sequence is TGTGCCAGCAGCTTAGGGAGGGACAGGGGGCGATTTCAGCCCCAGCATTTT. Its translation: CASSLGRDRGRFQPQHF.

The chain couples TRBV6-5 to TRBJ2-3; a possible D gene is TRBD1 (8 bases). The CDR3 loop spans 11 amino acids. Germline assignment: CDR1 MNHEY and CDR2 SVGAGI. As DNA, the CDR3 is TGTGCTACAGGGGGGGTCGGTACGCAGTATTTT. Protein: CATGGVGTQYF.

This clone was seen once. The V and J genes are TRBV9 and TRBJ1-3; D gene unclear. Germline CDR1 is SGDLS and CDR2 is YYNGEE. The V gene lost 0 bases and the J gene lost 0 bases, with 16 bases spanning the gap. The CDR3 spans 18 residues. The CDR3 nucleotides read TGTGCCAGCAGCGTAGAGGCGAGAGGCATGGTCTCTGGAAACACCATATATTTT. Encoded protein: CASSVEARGMVSGNTIYF. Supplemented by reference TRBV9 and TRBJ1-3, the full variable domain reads DSGVTQTPKHLITATGQRVTLRCSPRSGDLSVYWYQQSLDQGLQFLIQYYNGEERAKGNILERFSAQQFPDLHSELNLSSLELGDSALYFCASSVEARGMVSGNTIYFGEGSWLTVV.

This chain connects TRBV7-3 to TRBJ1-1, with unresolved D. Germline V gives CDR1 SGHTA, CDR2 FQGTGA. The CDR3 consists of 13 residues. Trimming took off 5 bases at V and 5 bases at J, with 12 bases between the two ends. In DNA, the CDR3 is TGTGCCAGCAGCCCGTACGGAGGGACTGAAGCTTTCTTT. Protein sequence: CASSPYGGTEAFF.

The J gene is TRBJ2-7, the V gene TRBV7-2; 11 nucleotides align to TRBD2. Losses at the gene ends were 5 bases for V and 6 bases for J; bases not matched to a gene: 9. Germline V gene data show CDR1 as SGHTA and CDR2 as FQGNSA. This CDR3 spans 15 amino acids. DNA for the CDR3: TGTGCCAGCAGCATGTCTAGCGGGGGGCCTGGCGAGCAGTACTTC. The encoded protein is CASSMSSGGPGEQYF.

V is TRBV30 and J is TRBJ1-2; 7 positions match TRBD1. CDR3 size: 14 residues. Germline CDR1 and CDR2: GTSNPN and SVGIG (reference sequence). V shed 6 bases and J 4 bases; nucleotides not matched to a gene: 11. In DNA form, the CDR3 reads TGTGCCTGCTGGGCGGGCAGGGGGATCTATGGCTACACCTTC. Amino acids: CACWAGRGIYGYTF.

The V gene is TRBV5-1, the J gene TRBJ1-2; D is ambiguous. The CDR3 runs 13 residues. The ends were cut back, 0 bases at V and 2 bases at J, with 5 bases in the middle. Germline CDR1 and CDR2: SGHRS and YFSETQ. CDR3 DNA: TGCGCCAGCAGCTTGGGTAAAAACTATGGCTACACCTTC. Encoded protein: CASSLGKNYGYTF.

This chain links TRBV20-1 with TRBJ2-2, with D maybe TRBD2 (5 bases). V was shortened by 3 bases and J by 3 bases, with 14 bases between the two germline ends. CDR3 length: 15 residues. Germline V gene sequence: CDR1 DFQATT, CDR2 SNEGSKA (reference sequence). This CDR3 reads CSASIGEGDTGELFF. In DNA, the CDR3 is TGCAGTGCTAGTATCGGGGAAGGTGACACCGGGGAGCTGTTTTTT.

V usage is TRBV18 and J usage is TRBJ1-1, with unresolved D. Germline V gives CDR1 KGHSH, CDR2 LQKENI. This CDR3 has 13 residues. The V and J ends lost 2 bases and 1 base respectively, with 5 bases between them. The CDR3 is CASSPYGNTEAFF. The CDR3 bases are TGTGCCAGCTCACCATACGGGAACACTGAAGCTTTCTTT.

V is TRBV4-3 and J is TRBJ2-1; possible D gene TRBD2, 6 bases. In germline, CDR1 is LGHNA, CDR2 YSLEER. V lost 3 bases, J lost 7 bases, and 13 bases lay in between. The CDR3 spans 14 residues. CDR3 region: CASSHRGAGNEQFF. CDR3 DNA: TGCGCCAGCAGCCACCGGGGCGCGGGGAATGAGCAGTTCTTC.

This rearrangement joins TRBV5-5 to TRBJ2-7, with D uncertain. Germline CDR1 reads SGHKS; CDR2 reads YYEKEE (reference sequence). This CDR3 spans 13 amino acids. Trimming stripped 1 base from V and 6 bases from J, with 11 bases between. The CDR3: CASSLTGGPEQYF. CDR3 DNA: TGTGCCAGCAGCTTGACGGGTGGTCCCGAGCAGTACTTC.

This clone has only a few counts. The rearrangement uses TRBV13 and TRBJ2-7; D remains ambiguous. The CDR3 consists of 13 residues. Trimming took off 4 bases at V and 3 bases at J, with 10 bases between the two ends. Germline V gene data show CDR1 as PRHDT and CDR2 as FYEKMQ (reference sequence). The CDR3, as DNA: TGTGCCAGCAGCTCAAGCGAGGTCTACGAGCAGTACTTC. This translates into CASSSSEVYEQYF.

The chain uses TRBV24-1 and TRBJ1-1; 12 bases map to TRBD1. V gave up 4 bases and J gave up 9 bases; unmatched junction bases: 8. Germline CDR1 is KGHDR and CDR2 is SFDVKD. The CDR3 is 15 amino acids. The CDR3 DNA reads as TGTGCCACCAGTGACTCCGGGACAGGGGGCGATCAAGCTTTCTTT. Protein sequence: CATSDSGTGGDQAFF.

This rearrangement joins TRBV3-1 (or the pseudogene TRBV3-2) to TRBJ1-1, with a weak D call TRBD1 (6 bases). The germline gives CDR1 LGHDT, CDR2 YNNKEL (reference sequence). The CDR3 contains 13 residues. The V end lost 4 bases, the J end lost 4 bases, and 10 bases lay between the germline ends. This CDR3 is CASSLRQVTEAFF. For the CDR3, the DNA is TGTGCCAGCAGCCTTCGACAGGTCACTGAAGCTTTCTTT.